This TCR beta chain was documented in a study of blood T cell repertoires in COVID-19. Germline lookup yields CDR1 KGHDR and CDR2 SFDVKD. The V and J ends lost 3 bases and 10 bases, in that order; junction bases with no gene match: 2. The CDR3 contains 12 residues. Clinical history reported by participants formed the basis on which cohorts were assigned. Two negative PCRs, clearance, or symptom resolution had been documented for recovered Cohort 3 donors. In the source study's methods: Amplification of reference gene primers provided the estimated nucleated cell counts. Data came from immunoSEQ multiplex PCR; TCRdb stores just in-frame clones and leaves some out. V and J calls and clone size come straight from that table; D and trimming were deduced from the DNA. The repertoire holds hundreds of thousands of clones, with around nine tenths as singletons. This clone was detected a few times.

This chain links TRBV24-1 with TRBJ1-1; 9 bases fit TRBD1. The sample taken for sequencing was PBMCs or T cells enriched from blood (not recorded which). This TCR derives from a woman aged 55-69 years who had recovered from COVID-19. This CDR3 is CATSDDRGRAFF. CDR3 coding DNA: TGTGCCACCAGTGATGACAGGGGGAGAGCTTTCTTT.